These 12 T cell receptor beta chains originate from one sample sequenced in a study of cytomegalovirus exposure and HLA in healthy donors. Using immunoSEQ multiplex PCR, the repertoire was profiled, and TCRdb retains in-frame clones only, with some absent. The sample has under 300,000 clones; nearly 90% are singletons. What was sequenced was PBMCs. The receptors originated from a woman between 18 and 30 years old in good health and CMV-seronegative.

The rearrangement uses TRBV5-1 and TRBJ2-1; 10 bases align to TRBD2. The J segment lost 6 bases and the V segment lost 6 bases, leaving 3 bases of the junction unmatched. The CDR3 consists of 13 residues. CDR1 is SGHRS and CDR2 is YFSETQ in the germline V gene. This CDR3 reads CASNLAGVNEQFF. CDR3 nucleotides: TGCGCCAGCAACCTAGCGGGGGTCAATGAGCAGTTCTTC.

The CDR3 loop is CASSLYSNTGELFF. The DNA of the CDR3 is TGTGCCAGCTCACTTTATTCGAACACCGGGGAGCTGTTTTTT. The V and J genes are TRBV18 and TRBJ2-2; D uncertain. In germline, CDR1 is KGHSH, CDR2 LQKENI. The CDR3 has 14 amino acids. Deletions cut 4 bases from V and 0 bases from J, with 6 bases between.

The chain employs TRBV7-9 and TRBJ2-6; D is possibly TRBD1 (5 bases). V was cut by 2 bases and J by 0 bases, with 14 bases left in between. Germline V CDR1 and CDR2: SEHNR, FQNEAQ (reference sequence). The CDR3 is 18 amino acids. The CDR3 sequence is CASSLSFLGDSGANVLTF. CDR3 nucleotides: TGTGCCAGCAGCTTAAGTTTTTTAGGGGACTCTGGGGCCAACGTCCTGACTTTC.

The rearrangement links TRBV7-9 to TRBJ1-1, with 8 bases identical to TRBD1. This CDR3 has 17 amino acids. The ends lost 2 bases at V and 3 bases at J; junction bases unmatched: 11. Germline lookup yields CDR1 SEHNR and CDR2 FQNEAQ (reference sequence). DNA of the CDR3: TGTGCCAGCAGCTTAAGGCAGGGGGCGCGGGGCGACACTGAAGCTTTCTTT. Its translation: CASSLRQGARGDTEAFF.

This clone was found a few times. This chain joins TRBV5-1 and TRBJ2-1, with 8 bases matching TRBD2. Per the germline V gene, CDR1 is SGHRS and CDR2 is YFSETQ. The CDR3 runs 16 residues. J was trimmed by 5 bases and V by 2 bases; bases with no gene match: 9. The CDR3 nucleotides are TGCGCCAGCAGCTTTTACGCGGGGGGCTTAGACAATGAGCAGTTCTTC. Translation: CASSFYAGGLDNEQFF.

The genes are TRBV7-9 and TRBJ1-6; 8 positions agree with TRBD1. This CDR3 is 17 amino acids long. Germline V CDR1 and CDR2: SEHNR, FQNEAQ (reference sequence). Trimming removed 5 bases from V and 10 bases from J; junction bases left unmatched: 16. The CDR3 DNA reads TGTGCCAGCAGCCTCCGGACAGGGTTTTTGTCGGCGTCACCCCTCCACTTT. This gives the protein CASSLRTGFLSASPLHF.

The chain has TRBV2 and TRBJ1-4, with D uncertain. The CDR3 contains 17 residues. Germline V gene lookup returns CDR1 SNHLY and CDR2 FYNNEI. V lost 7 bases to trimming and J lost 0 bases, with 18 bases between them. The CDR3 nucleotides read TGTGCCAGCAAGCCCCGGACTAGCGGACCAACTAATGAAAAACTGTTTTTT. Translating it yields CASKPRTSGPTNEKLFF.

This sequence joins TRBV6-1 and TRBJ2-3; D unclear. Germline-derived CDR1 and CDR2 are MNHNS and SASEGT. The CDR3 is 18 residues long. V gave up 3 bases and J gave up 2 bases, with 21 bases separating them. CDR3 bases: TGTGCCAGCAGTGACCCGGGTGTCTACCGTTTCTCCACAGATACGCAGTATTTT. Encoded protein: CASSDPGVYRFSTDTQYF.

The CDR3 reads CASSFGLSSYEQYV. In DNA, the CDR3 is TGTGCCAGCAGCTTCGGACTGAGCTCCTACGAGCAGTACGTC. The gene calls are TRBV11-1 and TRBJ2-7, with a weak D call TRBD2 (5 bases). V gave up 3 bases and J gave up 0 bases, with 9 bases separating them. CDR1 and CDR2 (germline): SGHAT, FQDESV (reference sequence). The CDR3 consists of 14 residues.

The chain has TRBV10-1 and TRBJ2-7; 7 bases map to TRBD2. The CDR3 sequence is 14 residues long. Per the germline V gene, CDR1 is WNHNN and CDR2 is SYGVQD (reference sequence). Unmatched junction bases numbered 1, after V lost 0 bases and J lost 2 bases. The CDR3 region has the DNA TGCGCCAGCAGTGAGTCGGGACTAACCTACGAGCAGTACTTC. It is translated as CASSESGLTYEQYF.

This clone was picked up one time. This chain joins TRBV6-1 and TRBJ1-6; no definite D call. The CDR3 is made up of 15 amino acids. The germline V gene has CDR1 MNHNS and CDR2 SASEGT. The ends were cut back, 7 bases at V and 6 bases at J, with 16 bases in the middle. This CDR3 reads CASKPSGSGNSPLHF. CDR3 DNA: TGTGCCAGCAAACCTTCCGGGAGCGGTAATTCACCCCTCCACTTT.

This chain uses TRBV7-6 with TRBJ2-7; 7 nucleotides match TRBD1. The CDR3 is made up of 14 amino acids. Germline CDR1 reads SGHVS; CDR2 reads FNYEAQ. Trimming at V came to 1 base and at J to 3 bases, leaving 3 bases not matched to a gene. The CDR3 reads CASSLGGQFYEQYF. CDR3 coding DNA: TGTGCCAGCAGCTTAGGGGGACAGTTCTACGAGCAGTACTTC.